These T cell receptor beta chains were read from a single sample in a study of cytomegalovirus exposure and HLA in healthy donors. Some clones are missing from TCRdb's copy, which holds only in-frame ones; the method was immunoSEQ multiplex PCR. The sample shows about 150,000 clones, around 84% of them seen only once. Sequences were obtained from PBMCs. Source of these receptors: a man in his fifties or sixties in good health and CMV-seropositive. CDR3s include the opening cysteine and the closing phenylalanine or tryptophan. D genes are given only for firm matches. Expanded clones get a size class; other rows say once, few or many, or leave the size out.

cdr3_nt cdr3_aa v_call d_call j_call clone_size
TGTGCCAGCCTACAATCAGGGACAGGGGAGACGTATGGCTACACCTTC CASLQSGTGETYGYTF TRBV6-6 TRBD1 TRBJ1-2 -
TGTGCCAGCAGCTTTAGCGGGGGGGCCTACGAGCAGTACTTC CASSFSGGAYEQYF TRBV7-2 TRBD2 TRBJ2-7 -
TGTGCCAGCAGTTTTTTCAGGGGCTTTTATAATCTGGATACGCAGTATTTT CASSFFRGFYNLDTQYF TRBV27 - TRBJ2-3 -
TGTGCCAGCTCACCAGAAGGCGGGAGCCAAAACATTCAGTACTTC CASSPEGGSQNIQYF TRBV18 TRBD2 TRBJ2-4 -
TGTGCCAGCATATACAGGGATAACTACGAGCAGTACTTC CASIYRDNYEQYF TRBV2 - TRBJ2-7 -
TGTGCCACCAGCAGAGACCCGTGGGTCTCCTCGGGTAATGAAAAACTGTTTTTT CATSRDPWVSSGNEKLFF TRBV15 - TRBJ1-4 many
TGTGCCAGCAGAATACAGGGGGCCGCGAACACTGAAGCTTTCTTT CASRIQGAANTEAFF TRBV6-1 TRBD1 TRBJ1-1 -
TGTGCCAGCAGTTTCCGGGACAGGGGGCGTACCGGGGAGCTGTTTTTT CASSFRDRGRTGELFF TRBV27 TRBD1 TRBJ2-2 -
TGTGCCAGCAGCTTTGTCGCGGGAGAGGGTGGTACGCAGTATTTT CASSFVAGEGGTQYF TRBV11-2 TRBD2 TRBJ2-3 -
TGTGCCATCAGTGGGACAGGAACCACAGATACGCAGTATTTT CAISGTGTTDTQYF TRBV10-3 TRBD1 TRBJ2-3 -
TGTGCCAGCAGGACACAGGGGACCCCCGGGGAGCTGTTTTTT CASRTQGTPGELFF TRBV6-1 TRBD1 TRBJ2-2 -
TGTGCCAGCTCACCCGGGACAGCGGAAGCTTTCTTT CASSPGTAEAFF TRBV18 TRBD1 TRBJ1-1 -
TGTTCCAGTCAAACTGGGGTCTGGGAGCCCACCTACGAGCAGTACTTC CSSQTGVWEPTYEQYF TRBV7-9 - TRBJ2-7 -
TGCAGCGTTGAAGTGAATAGCGGGAGCACAGATACGCAGTATTTT CSVEVNSGSTDTQYF TRBV29-1 TRBD2 TRBJ2-3 once
TGTGCCAGTAGTATGGGCGCCAGGGGGAACAATCAGCCCCAGCATTTT CASSMGARGNNQPQHF TRBV19 TRBD1 TRBJ1-5 -
TGTGCCAGCAGCTTAGATACCGACAGGGCTTATGGCTACACCTTC CASSLDTDRAYGYTF TRBV11-2 TRBD1 TRBJ1-2 once
TGTGCCAGCAGCTTAGGAGGCTCTAGCGATGAGCAGTTCTTC CASSLGGSSDEQFF TRBV13 - TRBJ2-1 -
TGTGCCAGCAGCTTACGGACTAGCGGGAAAAGCACAGATACGCAGTATTTT CASSLRTSGKSTDTQYF TRBV5-6 TRBD2 TRBJ2-3 -
TGTGCCAGCAGTTTAACCCAGGGGGTAAGTCAGCCCCAGCATTTT CASSLTQGVSQPQHF TRBV28 TRBD1 TRBJ1-5 -
TGTGCCAGCAGCTTAGGACTAGCGGATTCCTACGAGCAGTACTTC CASSLGLADSYEQYF TRBV11-2 TRBD2 TRBJ2-7 -
TGTGCCAGCAGCTTGGGACTAGACAATCAGCCCCAGCATTTT CASSLGLDNQPQHF TRBV7-2 - TRBJ1-5 few
TGCAGCGCCGAATCCCCAGGGAGCTACACCTTC CSAESPGSYTF TRBV29-1 - TRBJ1-2 -
TGTGCCACCAGGGGAGGGTATAACACTGAAGCTTTCTTT CATRGGYNTEAFF TRBV11-2 - TRBJ1-1 -
TGTGCCAGCAGTTACACCGGACAGGGCTACGAGCAGTACTTC CASSYTGQGYEQYF TRBV6-5 TRBD1 TRBJ2-7 -
TGCGCCAGCAGCTTGGTGGGGACTGGGGTCTACACCTTC CASSLVGTGVYTF TRBV5-1 - TRBJ1-2 -
TGTGCCAGCAACAGCGGGGTGAACACCGGGGAGCTGTTTTTT CASNSGVNTGELFF TRBV6-1 TRBD2 TRBJ2-2 -
TGTGCCAGCAGCAACGGGGACAGGGTCAATTCACCCCTCCACTTT CASSNGDRVNSPLHF TRBV21-1 - TRBJ1-6 few
TGTGCCAGCAGCCTGGGGCCGGCCCAGTCTGGAAACACCATATATTTT CASSLGPAQSGNTIYF TRBV11-2 - TRBJ1-3 -
TGTGCCAGCGGGGGGGCAGGCTCCTACAATGAGCAGTTCTTC CASGGAGSYNEQFF TRBV9 - TRBJ2-1 -
TGTGCCATCAGTGAGTCGGCGGGGGAGGACAATGAGCAGTTCTTC CAISESAGEDNEQFF TRBV10-3 TRBD2 TRBJ2-1 once
TGCGCCAGCAGCCTTGGTGCGGTGGGGGGTCAAGGGAATAATTCACCCCTCCACTTT CASSLGAVGGQGNNSPLHF TRBV5-1 - TRBJ1-6 -
TGTGCCAGCAGCACCGATGGCGGGGCAAGAAACACTGAAGCTTTCTTT CASSTDGGARNTEAFF TRBV5-6 - TRBJ1-1 -
TGTGCCAGCGTAAATCCTCCCAATGAGCAGTTCTTC CASVNPPNEQFF TRBV6-5 - TRBJ2-1 few
TGTGCCAGCAGCCAGGACAGGCCGGAGCAGTACTTC CASSQDRPEQYF TRBV11-1 TRBD1 TRBJ2-7 -
TGTGCCAGCAGCCCTGCTAGCAGCCATGAGCAGTTCTTC CASSPASSHEQFF TRBV5-4 - TRBJ2-1 once
TGTGCCAGCAGCGGGACAAGCCGAAACACCATATATTTT CASSGTSRNTIYF TRBV6-6 - TRBJ1-3 -
TGTGCCAGCAGTTACTCGGCGGAGAGGGTCAGGGGTGGCTACACCTTC CASSYSAERVRGGYTF TRBV6-5 - TRBJ1-2 -
TGTGCCAGCAGCCAAGGGGGCGGTTACAATGAGCAGTTCTTC CASSQGGGYNEQFF TRBV7-2 TRBD1 TRBJ2-1 -
TGTGCCAGCAGTTCAGGGACAGAAGCTTTCTTT CASSSGTEAFF TRBV27 - TRBJ1-1 once
TGTGCCAGCAGCGTAGCGGGAGGAGGCAATGAGCAGTTCTTC CASSVAGGGNEQFF TRBV9 TRBD2 TRBJ2-1 -
TGTGCCATCAGCCTGGACAGAGCGTACGGCTACACCTTC CAISLDRAYGYTF TRBV10-3 - TRBJ1-2 -
TGTGCCTGGGGGGGGTCGGGGTCAAACACTGAAGCTTTCTTT CAWGGSGSNTEAFF TRBV30 - TRBJ1-1 -